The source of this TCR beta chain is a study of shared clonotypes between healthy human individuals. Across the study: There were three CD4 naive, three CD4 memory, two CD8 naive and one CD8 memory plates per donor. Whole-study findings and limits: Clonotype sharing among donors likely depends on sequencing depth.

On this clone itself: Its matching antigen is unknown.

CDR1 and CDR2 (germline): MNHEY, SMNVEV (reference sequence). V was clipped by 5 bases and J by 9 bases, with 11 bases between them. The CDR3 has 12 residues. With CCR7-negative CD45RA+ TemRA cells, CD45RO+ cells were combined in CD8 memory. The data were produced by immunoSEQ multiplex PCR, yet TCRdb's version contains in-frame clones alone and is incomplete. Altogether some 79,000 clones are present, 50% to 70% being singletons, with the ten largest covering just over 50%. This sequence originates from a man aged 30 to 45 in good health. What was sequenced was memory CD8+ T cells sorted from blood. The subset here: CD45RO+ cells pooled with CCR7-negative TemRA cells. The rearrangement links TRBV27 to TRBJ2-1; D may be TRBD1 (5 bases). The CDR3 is CASSMIQGEQFF. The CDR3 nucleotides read TGTGCCAGCAGTATGATCCAGGGTGAGCAGTTCTTC.